This paragraph reports one T cell receptor beta chain. CDR1 and CDR2 (germline): LNHNV, YYDKDF (reference sequence). The CDR3 has 15 residues. V lost 0 bases and J lost 6; bases outside the gene matches: 4. These data belong to a study of CD8+ T cells in alopecia areata. The treatment: oral pan-JAK inhibitor, 5-10 mg twice daily. After isolation, RNA underwent reverse transcription to generate cDNA as the sequencing template. TCRdb's copy holds only in-frame clones and misses some; the assay was immunoSEQ multiplex PCR. The data hold fewer than 150,000 clones, with roughly four fifths observed a single time.

This clonotype originated in a human donor with alopecia areata. The sample was CD8+ T cells sorted from blood, taken at week 4, from a patient treated with tofacitinib. The chain combines TRBV15 with TRBJ2-2, with 7 positions matching TRBD1. In DNA form, the CDR3 reads TGTGCCACCAGCAGAGACAGGGGGACAGCCGGGGAGCTGTTTTTT. It is translated as CATSRDRGTAGELFF. Looking up the rest from reference TRBV15 and TRBJ2-2 gives the full variable domain: DAMVIQNPRYQVTQFGKPVTLSCSQTLNHNVMYWYQQKSSQAPKLLFHYYDKDFNNEADTPDNFQSRRPNTSFCFLDIRSPGLGDTAMYLCATSRDRGTAGELFFGEGSRLTVL.